The next 18 T cell receptor beta chains were all read from a single sample in a study of human T cells and chemical hapten exposure (dated by TCRdb to the early 2020s). Library method: RACE. The instrument was a NextSeq 500. The raw public reads went through TCRdb reprocessing: fastp at Q25, MiXCR clone calling, in-frame beta chains kept. Every CDR3 protein is listed once, alongside the most common genes and DNA of its rows. A total of about 69,000 distinct CDR3 sequences appear in this sample, 30% to 35% of them only once. 8.9% of the sample belongs to the ten largest clones. The intended sense of this specimen's time point label: patch test 1, 2 weeks after DPC sensitization. The treatment or condition label for this specimen denotes: therapeutic diphenylcyclopropenone sensitization with weekly scalp DPC. The sequenced sample was whole blood, obtained in connection with sensitization to the hapten diphenylcyclopropenone (DPC). The source of these receptors is a middle-aged man with alopecia areata. Some clones in this sample may be carry-over from other donors' samples.

The chain employs TRBV5-5 and TRBJ2-3; D gene ambiguous. The germline V gene has CDR1 SGHKS and CDR2 YYEKEE (reference sequence). This CDR3 is 13 amino acids long. V was cut by 4 bases and J by 5 bases, with 11 bases left in between. CDR3 residues: CASSHYSQDTQYF. The CDR3 region has the DNA TGTGCCAGCAGCCACTACTCGCAAGATACGCAGTATTTT.

This rearrangement joins TRBV20-1 to TRBJ1-6, with a weak D call TRBD1 (5 bases). From germline, CDR1 is DFQATT and CDR2 SNEGSKA (reference sequence). The CDR3 loop spans 16 amino acids. V was clipped by 5 bases and J by 5 bases, with 19 bases between them. This chain's CDR3 is CSARPRGDRNNSPLHF. DNA for the CDR3: TGCAGTGCTCGACCCCGGGGAGACAGAAATAATTCACCCCTCCACTTT.

The chain recombines TRBV5-1 with TRBJ1-5; 8 bases match TRBD1. The CDR3 is 15 amino acids. Germline V gene lookup returns CDR1 SGHRS and CDR2 YFSETQ. With V trimmed by 4 bases and J by 3 bases, 6 bases remained unmatched. CDR3: CASSDGQGDNQPQHF. In DNA form, the CDR3 reads TGCGCCAGCAGCGATGGACAGGGCGACAATCAGCCCCAGCATTTT.

V and J are TRBV25-1 and TRBJ1-3; D is uncertain. V gave up 4 bases and J gave up 0 bases, with 7 bases separating them. Germline V gene sequence: CDR1 MGHDK, CDR2 SYGVNS. This CDR3 has 14 residues. In nucleotides, the CDR3 is TGTGCCAGCAGTGCAAAGAACTCTGGAAACACCATATATTTT. This encodes CASSAKNSGNTIYF.

The rearrangement uses TRBV6-2 or TRBV6-3 and TRBJ2-7; D unresolved. The germline V and J ends were trimmed by 2 bases and 6 bases, with 17 bases remaining between them. This CDR3 has 15 residues. Per germline, CDR1 MNHEY and CDR2 SVGEGT. Here the CDR3 DNA reads TGTGCCAGCAGTTACCCCCGTTCCATTACGGGCGAGCAGTACTTC. Its protein is CASSYPRSITGEQYF.

This clonotype was observed a few times. V and J are TRBV27 and TRBJ2-3; 9 nucleotides match TRBD2. The ends lost 2 bases at V and 5 bases at J; junction bases unmatched: 8. Germline lookup yields CDR1 MNHEY and CDR2 SMNVEV (reference sequence). This CDR3 contains 16 residues. CDR3 nucleotides: TGTGCCAGCAGTTTAGCTAGCGGGGTGTATGGAGATACGCAGTATTTT. Encoded protein: CASSLASGVYGDTQYF.

A single count supports this clonotype. This sequence joins TRBV5-1 and TRBJ1-6, with D maybe TRBD1 (6 bases). V lost 4 bases and J lost 7, with 15 bases in between. Germline V gene lookup returns CDR1 SGHRS and CDR2 YFSETQ. The CDR3 is 15 amino acids. The CDR3 loop is CASSLTRDNNSPLHF. DNA for the CDR3: TGCGCCAGCAGCCTGACCCGGGACAACAATTCACCCCTCCACTTT. Full variable domain (rest looked up from reference TRBV5-1 and TRBJ1-6): KAGVTQTPRYLIKTRGQQVTLSCSPISGHRSVSWYQQTPGQGLQFLFEYFSETQRNKGNFPGRFSGRQFSNSRSEMNVSTLELGDSALYLCASSLTRDNNSPLHFGNGTRLTVT.

The chain joins TRBV29-1 to TRBJ1-1, with D unclear. V shed 2 bases and J shed 5 bases, with 6 bases lying between them. CDR3 length: 11 amino acids. CDR1 is SQVTM and CDR2 is ANQGSEA in the germline V gene. The CDR3 sequence: CSVEWGTEAFF. CDR3 in DNA: TGCAGCGTTGAATGGGGTACTGAAGCTTTCTTT. The whole variable domain, remainder taken from reference TRBV29-1 and TRBJ1-1, is SAVISQKPSRDICQRGTSLTIQCQVDSQVTMMFWYRQQPGQSLTLIATANQGSEATYESGFVIDKFPISRPNLTFSTLTVSNMSPEDSSIYLCSVEWGTEAFFGQGTRLTVV.

V gene TRBV5-1 combines with J gene TRBJ2-1, with 9 bases matching TRBD1. This CDR3 region has 16 residues. Germline loops: CDR1 SGHRS, CDR2 YFSETQ. Losses at the gene ends were 4 bases for V and 6 bases for J; bases not matched to a gene: 11. CDR3 sequence reads: CASSPNSGTGRNEQFF. The CDR3 DNA follows: TGCGCCAGCAGCCCGAACTCCGGGACAGGGCGCAATGAGCAGTTCTTC.

DNA of the CDR3: TGTGCCAGCAGCCCACTAGCCAAAAACATTCAGTACTTC. Encoded protein: CASSPLAKNIQYF. The V gene is TRBV27, the J gene TRBJ2-4, with unresolved D. CDR3 length: 13 residues. CDR1 and CDR2 (germline): MNHEY, SMNVEV (reference sequence). Trimming cost V 6 bases and J 0 bases, with 6 bases left between them.

The chain employs TRBV5-4 and TRBJ2-2, with 7 nucleotides matching TRBD2. The length of the CDR3 is 15 residues. Germline CDR1 reads SGHNT; CDR2 reads YYREEE (reference sequence). J gave up 3 bases and V 7 bases, and 9 bases lay outside the gene matches. The CDR3 protein is CASGPGRRDTGELFF. The CDR3 DNA follows: TGTGCCAGCGGCCCCGGGAGGCGGGACACCGGGGAGCTGTTTTTT. Looking up the rest from reference TRBV5-4 and TRBJ2-2 gives the full variable domain: ETGVTQSPTHLIKTRGQQVTLRCSSQSGHNTVSWYQQALGQGPQFIFQYYREEENGRGNFPPRFSGLQFPNYSSELNVNALELDDSALYLCASGPGRRDTGELFFGEGSRLTVL.

This chain connects TRBV7-9 to TRBJ2-3, with D unresolved. This CDR3 comprises 12 residues. The germline CDR1 and CDR2 sequences are SEHNR and FQNEAQ (reference sequence). V dropped 0 bases and J dropped 4 bases, with 2 bases sitting between them. The CDR3 DNA follows: TGTGCCAGCAGCTTAGCTTCAGATACGCAGTATTTT. This gives the protein CASSLASDTQYF.

This clonotype was observed a handful of times. A read error may produce the germline difference seen at one junction end. CDR3 nucleotide sequence: TGTGCCAGCAGCCCCCGGTCAGCTAGCAGAGATACGCAGTATTTT. This codes for CASSPRSASRDTQYF. J is TRBJ2-3 and V is TRBV11-1; TRBD2 is a possible D gene (5 bases). The CDR3 contains 15 residues. The germline CDR1 and CDR2 sequences are SGHAT and FQDESV (reference sequence).

This clonotype was detected a few times. The chain joins TRBV9 to TRBJ2-1; TRBD2 matches at 11 bases. Germline V gives CDR1 SGDLS, CDR2 YYNGEE. The junction had 3 bases not matched to a gene; V was cut back by 0 bases and J by 7 bases. The length of the CDR3 is 15 residues. CDR3 in DNA: TGTGCCAGCAGCGTAGGTCTAGCGGGGGGAAATGAGCAGTTCTTC. It is translated as CASSVGLAGGNEQFF. Drawing the rest from reference TRBV9 and TRBJ2-1, the complete variable domain is DSGVTQTPKHLITATGQRVTLRCSPRSGDLSVYWYQQSLDQGLQFLIQYYNGEERAKGNILERFSAQQFPDLHSELNLSSLELGDSALYFCASSVGLAGGNEQFFGPGTRLTVL.

The genes are TRBV20-1 and TRBJ2-7; TRBD2 aligns across 8 bases. The length of the CDR3 is 14 residues. CDR1 is DFQATT and CDR2 is SNEGSKA in the germline V gene (reference sequence). Germline trimming cut 1 base from V and 4 bases from J; bases unmatched to any gene: 6. CDR3 residues: CSARALAGIYEQYF. In nucleotides, the CDR3 is TGCAGTGCTAGAGCGCTAGCGGGCATATACGAGCAGTACTTC.

The chain links TRBV20-1 to TRBJ1-2, with D possibly matching TRBD1 (5 bases). This CDR3 is built from 15 residues. Trimming cost V 5 bases and J 4 bases, with 20 bases left between them. The V gene's germline CDR1 is DFQATT and CDR2 SNEGSKA (reference sequence). CDR3 sequence reads: CSAVETGTSLYGYTF. The CDR3, as DNA: TGCAGTGCTGTCGAGACCGGGACGTCTCTCTATGGCTACACCTTC.

V usage is TRBV12-3 or TRBV12-4 and J usage is TRBJ2-2, with D tentatively TRBD1 (6 bases). The ends were cut back, 3 bases at V and 4 bases at J, with 15 bases in the middle. The CDR3 contains 16 residues. The CDR3 region is CASSFGRGVLTGELFF. The CDR3, as DNA: TGTGCCAGCAGTTTTGGCAGGGGAGTCCTCACCGGGGAGCTGTTTTTT.

As to this clonotype: A junction end diverges from the germline sequence, so it may reflect a read error. This chain joins TRBV28 and TRBJ1-1; D possibly corresponds to TRBD1 (5 bases). The germline V gene has CDR1 MDHEN and CDR2 SYDVKM. The CDR3 has 13 amino acids. The CDR3 region has the DNA TGTGCCACCACTGACAGCCTGAACACTGAAACTTTCTTT. Translated, it gives CATTDSLNTETFF.